The present entry profiles one T cell receptor (beta chain) with its context. These data belong to a study of Ad26.COV2.S vaccination and SARS-CoV-2 variants. At the level of the study: The Ad26.COV2.S arm of the COV1001 trial was where the donor was placed. Doses of Ad26.COV2.S were injected into muscle once or twice, 56 days apart.

This table comes from immunoSEQ multiplex PCR, and its TCRdb copy is limited to in-frame clones, with some not included. Of 350,000 to 550,000 clones in the sample, 85% to 90% were seen once. This sample's treatment: around 19 received Ad26.COV2.S at low or high dose, single or two shots; 5 received placebo; per-sample allocation not given. Material that was analyzed had been drawn on day 63 after the first vaccine or placebo injection. Wuhan-strain SARS-CoV-2 spike was expressed by the Ad26 vector that made up the vaccine. The trim removed 1 base at V and 4 bases at J, leaving 5 bases unmatched. CDR1 and CDR2 (germline): SGHTA, FQGNSA. The CDR3 covers 16 residues.

The specimen comprised peripheral blood, sampled in a trial of Ad26.COV2.S vaccine versus placebo. This rearrangement joins TRBV7-2 to TRBJ2-1; 9 bases align to TRBD2. The TCR sequence derives from a person between 18 and 59 years old who received the Ad26.COV2.S COVID-19 vaccine or a placebo. The CDR3 loop reads CASSLVSGRIYNEQFF. CDR3 coding DNA: TGTGCCAGCAGCTTAGTGAGCGGGAGGATATACAATGAGCAGTTCTTC.